Below, one T cell receptor (beta chain) is given with its context. Recruitment covered about 25 US areas and drew participants whose ages spanned roughly 18 to 95 years. The sample comes from a study of blood T cell repertoires in COVID-19. Authors' methods: Reference gene primer amplification gave estimated nucleated cell counts. Sequencing was performed with immunoSEQ multiplex PCR; in TCRdb, only in-frame clones are kept and a portion is missing. V, J and clone size derive from that table, while D and trimming were established from the DNA sequence. Seen here are around 300,000 clones, about 90% observed once, and the top ten hold around 1.7%. Trimming took 3 bases from V and 5 from J; bases not matched to a gene: 9. Per germline, CDR1 SGHKS and CDR2 YYEKEE (reference sequence). This CDR3 contains 15 residues.

The rearrangement joins TRBV5-5 to TRBJ1-2, with TRBD1 identical over 8 bases. The sequenced sample consisted of PBMCs or T cells enriched from blood (not recorded which). This clonotype originated in a woman aged 18 to 35 with acute COVID-19. This CDR3 is CASSSPQGAGYGYTF. The CDR3 DNA sequence: TGTGCCAGCAGCTCTCCCCAGGGGGCAGGGTATGGCTACACCTTC. Full variable domain (outside the CDR3, taken from reference TRBV5-5 and TRBJ1-2): DAGVTQSPTHLIKTRGQQVTLRCSPISGHKSVSWYQQVLGQGPQFIFQYYEKEERGRGNFPDRFSARQFPNYSSELNVNALLLGDSALYLCASSSPQGAGYGYTFGSGTRLTVV.